Shown below are 5 T cell receptor beta chains from a single sample sequenced in a study of blood T cell repertoires in COVID-19. The assay was immunoSEQ multiplex PCR, and TCRdb's table has in-frame clones only and misses some. This table has over 600,000 clones, 75% to 90% appearing once. The sequenced material came from peripheral blood. The receptor source for this set is a woman aged 18-29 years with acute or convalescent COVID-19.

The chain's CDR3 is CATKPGQGREKLFF. Written as DNA, the CDR3 is TGTGCCACCAAGCCGGGACAGGGCCGTGAAAAACTGTTTTTT. The chain couples TRBV6-5 to TRBJ1-4, with TRBD1 identical over 9 bases. V shed 10 bases, J shed 7 bases, and the junction held 10 bases outside the gene matches. This CDR3 is built from 14 residues. From germline, CDR1 is MNHEY and CDR2 SVGAGI.

J is TRBJ1-2 and V is TRBV6-1; 8 nucleotides match TRBD1. From germline, CDR1 is MNHNS and CDR2 SASEGT. The CDR3 extends over 14 amino acids. V dropped 5 bases and J dropped 4; count of bases not matched to a gene: 6. In DNA form, the CDR3 reads TGTGCCAGCAGTCAGACAGGGGAGGGCTATGGCTACACCTTC. This gives the protein CASSQTGEGYGYTF.

The gene calls are TRBV14 and TRBJ2-2; 9 nucleotides match TRBD2. This CDR3 spans 16 amino acids. V shed 2 bases and J 4 bases; nucleotides not matched to a gene: 5. The germline CDR1 and CDR2 sequences are SGHDN and FVKESK. CDR3 nucleotide sequence: TGTGCCAGCAGCCAAATGCGGGGGGGCGGCACCGGGGAGCTGTTTTTT. This codes for CASSQMRGGGTGELFF.

The chain is built from TRBV10-3 and TRBJ1-4; 8 nucleotides match TRBD1. V shed 3 bases and J 6 bases; nucleotides not matched to a gene: 3. The CDR3 is 14 residues long. Germline-derived CDR1 and CDR2 are ENHRY and SYGVKD. CDR3 sequence reads: CAISEQGGDEKLFF. In DNA form, the CDR3 reads TGTGCCATCAGTGAACAGGGGGGGGATGAAAAACTGTTTTTT.

The chain recombines TRBV18 with TRBJ2-1; 10 positions agree with TRBD2. The CDR3 loop spans 19 amino acids. The trim removed 3 bases at V and 2 bases at J, leaving 13 bases unmatched. The germline CDR1 and CDR2 sequences are KGHSH and LQKENI. The CDR3 protein is CASSPLAGGRSRAYNEQFF. Here the CDR3 DNA reads TGTGCCAGCTCACCGTTAGCGGGGGGCCGCTCCAGGGCCTACAATGAGCAGTTCTTC.